This T cell receptor beta chain was retrieved from a study of human T cells and chemical hapten exposure. Study information: The variation in per-sample TCR yields arose mainly from small differences in pooled library volumes.

Time point: patch test 1, 2 weeks after DPC sensitization. Described treatment: therapeutic diphenylcyclopropenone sensitization with weekly scalp DPC. Individual cDNA molecules received unique molecular identifiers in the library. MiXCR, run by TCRdb on the RACE reads, gives a single entry per CDR3 protein. The table records 180,000 or so distinct CDR3 sequences, more than 12% of them present only once. This CDR3 contains 13 residues. V was clipped by 4 bases and J by 6 bases, with 9 bases between them. The sequence came from a young woman with alopecia areata. Some clones in this sample may be carry-over from other donors' samples. The V and J genes are TRBV12-3 or TRBV12-4 and TRBJ2-2; D uncertain. The sequencing used whole blood, collected in connection with sensitization to the hapten diphenylcyclopropenone (DPC). The CDR3 reads CASSSVRAGELFF. The CDR3 bases are TGTGCCAGCAGTTCTGTACGCGCCGGGGAGCTGTTTTTT.